These 3 T cell receptor beta chains came from one sample sequenced in a study of blood T cell repertoires in COVID-19. Only in-frame clones appear in the TCRdb table, and some are missing; sequencing was by immunoSEQ multiplex PCR. The data show roughly 50,000 clones, with 70% to 90% seen just once and roughly an eighth held by the top ten. Sequenced: peripheral blood. These TCRs come from a woman aged 60-75 years with active COVID-19.

This sequence joins TRBV9 and TRBJ2-5; 8 bases are a match to TRBD1. V gave up 0 bases and J gave up 5 bases; unmatched junction bases: 6. The germline CDR1 and CDR2 sequences are SGDLS and YYNGEE. The CDR3 is 15 residues long. CDR3 coding DNA: TGTGCCAGCAGCGTAGACCCAGGGGGCGCGGAGACCCAGTACTTC. As protein: CASSVDPGGAETQYF.

CDR3 residues: CASSAQGDEKLFF. CDR3 nucleotide sequence: TGTGCCAGCAGCGCACAGGGGGACGAAAAACTGTTTTTT. This chain uses TRBV5-4 with TRBJ1-4; 8 bases agree with TRBD1. CDR1 and CDR2 (germline): SGHNT, YYREEE (reference sequence). CDR3 length equals 13 residues. Trimming cost V 4 bases and J 8 bases; bases outside gene matches: 4. The full variable domain, rest sourced from reference TRBV5-4 and TRBJ1-4, is ETGVTQSPTHLIKTRGQQVTLRCSSQSGHNTVSWYQQALGQGPQFIFQYYREEENGRGNFPPRFSGLQFPNYSSELNVNALELDDSALYLCASSAQGDEKLFFGSGTQLSVL.

This sequence joins TRBV6-5 and TRBJ2-4, with D maybe TRBD2 (5 bases). Deletions cut 6 bases from V and 5 bases from J, with 14 bases between. Germline V gene sequence: CDR1 MNHEY, CDR2 SVGAGI. This CDR3 is 14 amino acids long. The chain's CDR3 is CASSSRGWENIQYF. CDR3 nucleotides: TGTGCCAGCAGCTCGCGAGGGTGGGAAAACATTCAGTACTTC.